The source of this T cell receptor beta chain is a study of blood T cell repertoires in COVID-19. On the study more broadly: T cells, B-cell-depleted T cells, or PBMCs supplied cDNA or gDNA.

The CDR3 runs to 14 residues. CDR1 is GTSNPN, CDR2 SVGIG, per germline (reference sequence). Losses at the gene ends were 1 base for V and 9 bases for J; bases not matched to a gene: 10. Source study methods: The assay estimated nucleated cells by amplifying reference gene primers. The assay was immunoSEQ multiplex PCR, and TCRdb's table has in-frame clones only and misses some. Clonal size and the V and J genes are those of that table, whereas D and trimming came from the DNA. The data hold around 240,000 clones, with 85% to 90% observed a single time. The rearrangement links TRBV30 to TRBJ1-1; 8 bases fit TRBD1. Sequenced material: PBMCs or T cells enriched from blood (not recorded which). The TCR originated in a man aged 50 or older who had been exposed to COVID-19. The CDR3 region has the DNA TGTGCCTGGAGTGGGGACAGGTATAACCCCCAAGCTTTCTTT. Encoded protein: CAWSGDRYNPQAFF.